The clone carrying this T cell receptor beta chain appeared many times. Its antigen is currently unknown. Ophthalmopathy-affected donors exhibited moderate-to-severe activity, CAS ≥3, NOSPECS ≥4, and duration under 3 months. Pregnant or lactating patients and those with other autoimmune diseases or uncontrolled infections were excluded. These data originate in a study of Graves' ophthalmopathy and Graves' hyperthyroidism. Study results and limitations: Ophthalmopathy cases were distinguished from stable hyperthyroidism by a 13-signature model, reaching roughly 90% sensitivity and about 80% specificity. Blood repertoires reportedly contained most expanded thyroid clonotypes above 0.001 frequency.

RNA served as the template for amplifying TCR beta CDR3 regions. HTBI-primed RT-PCR formed the first round, and a multiplex PCR formed the second. One entry per CDR3 protein, called by TCRdb with MiXCR from the multiplex PCR reads. The profile covers approximately 700,000 distinct CDR3 sequences, with roughly 39% appearing a single time and 3% to 3.5% taken by the ten largest. This TCR derives from an adult man with Graves' ophthalmopathy. The sequenced material came from peripheral blood.

In nucleotides, the CDR3 is TGTGCCAGCAGCCCGACGCCGGGACAGGGGGCCGGGGAGCTGTTTTTT. Encoded protein: CASSPTPGQGAGELFF. The chain links TRBV7-9 to TRBJ2-2; 11 nucleotides align to TRBD1. Germline V gene lookup returns CDR1 SEHNR and CDR2 FQNEAQ (reference sequence). Trimming took 5 bases from V and 6 from J; bases not matched to a gene: 8. This CDR3 region has 16 residues.